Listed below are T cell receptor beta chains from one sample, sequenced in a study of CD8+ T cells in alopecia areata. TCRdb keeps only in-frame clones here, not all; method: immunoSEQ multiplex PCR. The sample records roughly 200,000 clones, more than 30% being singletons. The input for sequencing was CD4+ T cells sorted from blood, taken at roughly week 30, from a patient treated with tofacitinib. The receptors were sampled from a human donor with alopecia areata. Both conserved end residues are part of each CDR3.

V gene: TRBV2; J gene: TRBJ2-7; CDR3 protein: CASKDRGVSYEQYF
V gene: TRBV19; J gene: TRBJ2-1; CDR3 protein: CASSLRTVYNEQFF
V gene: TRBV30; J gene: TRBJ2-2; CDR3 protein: CAWRPGTGELFF
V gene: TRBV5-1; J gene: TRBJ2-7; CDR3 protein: CASSPRQATYEQYF
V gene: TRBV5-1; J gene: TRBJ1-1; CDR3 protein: CASSSTQNTEAFF
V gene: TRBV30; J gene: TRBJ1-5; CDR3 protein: CAWRGQPQGPQHF
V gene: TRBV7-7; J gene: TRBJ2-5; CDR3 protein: CASSLGAHQETQYF
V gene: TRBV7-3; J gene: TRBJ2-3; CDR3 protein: CASSLASTGTDTQYF
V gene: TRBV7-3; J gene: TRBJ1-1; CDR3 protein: CASSLDEGQGAFF
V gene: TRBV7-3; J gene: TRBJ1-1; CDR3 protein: CASSSGQHTEAFF
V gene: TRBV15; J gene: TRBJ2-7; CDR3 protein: CATSRRGAYEQYF
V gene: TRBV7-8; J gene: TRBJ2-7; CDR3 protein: CASSLATGFAYEQYF
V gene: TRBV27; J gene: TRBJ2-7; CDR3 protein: CASSFRETFGEQYF